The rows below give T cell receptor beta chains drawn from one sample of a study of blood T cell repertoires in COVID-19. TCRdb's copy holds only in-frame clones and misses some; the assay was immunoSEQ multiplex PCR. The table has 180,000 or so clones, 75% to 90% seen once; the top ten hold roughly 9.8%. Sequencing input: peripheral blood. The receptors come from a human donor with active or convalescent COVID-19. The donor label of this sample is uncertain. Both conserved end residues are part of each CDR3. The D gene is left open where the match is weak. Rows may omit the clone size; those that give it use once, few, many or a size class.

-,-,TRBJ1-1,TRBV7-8,CASSFLAEAFF,TGTGCCAGCAGCTTTCTTGCTGAAGCTTTCTTT
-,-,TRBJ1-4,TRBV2,CASSYPQGATNEKLFF,TGTGCCAGCAGTTATCCTCAGGGTGCAACTAATGAAAAACTGTTTTTT
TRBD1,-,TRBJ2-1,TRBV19,CASSDGTGDYNEQFF,TGTGCCAGTAGTGACGGGACAGGGGACTACAATGAGCAGTTCTTC
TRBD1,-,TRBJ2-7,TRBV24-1,CATGETGGYEQYF,TGTGCCACAGGGGAGACAGGGGGCTACGAGCAGTACTTC
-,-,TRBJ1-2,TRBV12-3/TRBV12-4,CASSFNYYGYTF,TGTGCCAGCAGTTTTAACTACTATGGCTACACCTTC
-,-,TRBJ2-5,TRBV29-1,CSVGPSPETQYF,TGCAGCGTTGGGCCTAGTCCAGAGACCCAGTACTTC
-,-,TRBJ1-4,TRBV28,CASSSRTANEKLFF,TGTGCCAGCAGTTCCCGGACAGCTAATGAAAAACTGTTTTTT
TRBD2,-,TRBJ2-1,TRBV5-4,CASSFSGLAGEQFF,TGTGCCAGCAGCTTCTCGGGACTAGCGGGGGAGCAGTTCTTC
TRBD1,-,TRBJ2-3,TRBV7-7,CASSPGTGGRDTQYF,TGTGCTAGCAGCCCGGGGACAGGGGGGAGAGATACGCAGTATTTT
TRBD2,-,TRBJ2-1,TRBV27,CASGTSGRGYNEQFF,TGTGCCAGTGGGACTAGCGGGAGAGGGTACAATGAGCAGTTCTTC
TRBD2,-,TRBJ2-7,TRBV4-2,CASSTTSGTYEQYF,TGTGCCAGCAGCACTACTAGCGGAACTTACGAGCAGTACTTC
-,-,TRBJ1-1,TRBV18,CASSPRAERTEAFF,TGTGCCAGCTCACCGAGGGCCGAACGAACTGAAGCTTTCTTT
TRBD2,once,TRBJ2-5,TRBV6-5,CASRQGLAGVETQYF,TGTGCCAGCAGACAAGGACTAGCGGGAGTAGAGACCCAGTACTTC
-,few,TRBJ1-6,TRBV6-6,CASMSNYNSPLHF,TGTGCCAGCATGAGTAATTATAATTCACCCCTCCACTTT
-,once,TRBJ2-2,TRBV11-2,CASSLGQGGPNTGELFF,TGTGCCAGCAGCTTAGGGCAAGGCGGCCCGAACACCGGGGAGCTGTTTTTT
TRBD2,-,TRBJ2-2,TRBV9,CASSVSPGLAGGVELFF,TGTGCCAGCAGCGTCTCCCCGGGACTAGCGGGTGGGGTGGAGCTGTTTTTT
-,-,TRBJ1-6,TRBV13,CASSLGTSFGRGNSPLHF,TGTGCCAGCAGCTTAGGCACTTCCTTCGGACGGGGAAATTCACCCCTCCACTTT
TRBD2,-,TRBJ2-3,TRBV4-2,CASSQNLAGSSTDTQYF,TGTGCCAGCAGCCAAAATCTAGCGGGTTCTAGCACAGATACGCAGTATTTT
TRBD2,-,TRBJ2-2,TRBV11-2,CASSPPERGATGELFF,TGTGCCAGCAGCCCACCGGAGCGGGGGGCCACCGGGGAGCTGTTTTTT
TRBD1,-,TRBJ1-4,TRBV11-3,CASSVRTGGSQEKLFF,TGTGCCAGCAGCGTAAGAACAGGGGGCTCCCAAGAAAAACTGTTTTTT
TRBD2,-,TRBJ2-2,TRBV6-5,CASTGGPNTGELFF,TGTGCCAGCACGGGGGGACCCAACACCGGGGAGCTGTTTTTT
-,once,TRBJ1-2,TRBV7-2,CASSLDRETANYGYTF,TGTGCCAGCAGCCTAGACAGAGAGACAGCTAACTATGGCTACACCTTC
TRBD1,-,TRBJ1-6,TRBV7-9,CASSSGTGGSRSPLHF,TGTGCCAGCAGCTCGGGGACAGGGGGAAGTAGGTCACCCCTCCACTTT
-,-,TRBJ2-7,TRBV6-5,CASSYRSGAIGEQYF,TGTGCCAGCAGTTACCGATCAGGGGCTATCGGCGAGCAGTACTTC
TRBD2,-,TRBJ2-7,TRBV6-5,CASSYIAGGRYEQYF,TGTGCCAGCAGTTATATTGCGGGGGGCCGCTACGAGCAGTACTTC
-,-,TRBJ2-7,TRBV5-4,CASRVWGRTSEQYF,TGTGCCAGCAGGGTTTGGGGGAGGACAAGTGAGCAGTACTTC
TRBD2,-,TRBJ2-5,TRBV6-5,CASRLAGKETQYF,TGTGCCAGCAGACTAGCGGGGAAAGAGACCCAGTACTTC
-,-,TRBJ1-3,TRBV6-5,CASSYSMGADGNTIYF,TGTGCCAGCAGTTACTCGATGGGGGCAGATGGAAACACCATATATTTT
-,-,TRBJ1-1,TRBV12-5,CASEPGMNTEAFF,TGTGCTAGTGAACCGGGGATGAACACTGAAGCTTTCTTT
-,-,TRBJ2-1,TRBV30,CASSGRWAFTDEQFF,TGTGCCTCCTCCGGCAGGTGGGCTTTTACGGATGAGCAGTTCTTC
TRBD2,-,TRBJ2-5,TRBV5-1,CASSPGSSGRARETQYF,TGCGCCAGCAGCCCTGGGAGTAGCGGGAGGGCCAGGGAGACCCAGTACTTC
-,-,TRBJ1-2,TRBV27,CASSSFPTRSYGYTF,TGTGCCAGCAGTTCCTTCCCTACTCGAAGCTATGGCTACACCTTC
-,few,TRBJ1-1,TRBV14,CASSPFTGRNTEAFF,TGTGCCAGCAGCCCTTTCACAGGGAGGAACACTGAAGCTTTCTTT
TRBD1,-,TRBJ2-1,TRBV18,CASSPPTGVLYYNEQFF,TGTGCCAGCTCACCACCGACAGGGGTCCTCTATTACAATGAGCAGTTCTTC
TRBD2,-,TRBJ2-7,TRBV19,CASSPGLGSYEQYF,TGTGCCAGTTCGCCGGGACTAGGGTCCTACGAGCAGTACTTC
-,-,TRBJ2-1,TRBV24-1,CATSDPNRSPYNEQFF,TGTGCCACCAGTGACCCTAACAGGAGCCCATACAATGAGCAGTTCTTC
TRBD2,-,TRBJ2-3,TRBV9,CASTPGGGTQYF,TGTGCCAGCACTCCCGGGGGGGGTACGCAGTATTTT
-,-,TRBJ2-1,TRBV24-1,CATSDLGGLNEQFF,TGTGCCACCAGTGATTTGGGAGGTCTCAATGAGCAGTTCTTC
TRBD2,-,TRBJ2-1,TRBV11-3,CASSSGGASGRRNEQFF,TGTGCCAGCAGCTCGGGGGGGGCTAGCGGGAGGAGGAATGAGCAGTTCTTC
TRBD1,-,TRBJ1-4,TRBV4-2,CASSRAQGSTNEKLFF,TGTGCCAGCAGCCGAGCACAGGGGTCAACTAATGAAAAACTGTTTTTT
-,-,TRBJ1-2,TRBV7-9,CASSLAAPTGSYGYTF,TGTGCCAGCAGCTTAGCGGCACCCACGGGTTCCTATGGCTACACCTTC
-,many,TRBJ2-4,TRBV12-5,CASGSTGRSQNIQYF,TGTGCTAGTGGTTCGACAGGGAGGTCTCAAAACATTCAGTACTTC
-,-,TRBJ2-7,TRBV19,CASSKRRAHSSYEQYF,TGTGCCAGTAGCAAAAGGCGAGCGCATAGCTCCTACGAGCAGTACTTC
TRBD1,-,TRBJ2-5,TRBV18,CASPPGQGQVVTQYF,TGTGCCAGCCCCCCGGGCCAGGGACAGGTCGTGACCCAGTACTTC
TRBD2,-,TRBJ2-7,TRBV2,CASSEREAGYEQYF,TGTGCCAGCAGTGAACGGGAGGCTGGATACGAGCAGTACTTC
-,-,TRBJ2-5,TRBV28,CASSGSLAHTSGETQYF,TGTGCCAGCAGTGGATCGCTAGCCCATACCTCGGGGGAGACCCAGTACTTC
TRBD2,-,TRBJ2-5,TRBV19,CASSTGTSGLTETQYF,TGTGCCAGTAGTACCGGGACTAGCGGATTAACAGAGACCCAGTACTTC
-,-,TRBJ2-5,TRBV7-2,CASSFREEETQYF,TGTGCCAGCAGCTTCAGGGAGGAGGAGACCCAGTACTTC
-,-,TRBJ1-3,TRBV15,CATSSFPGNTIYF,TGTGCCACCAGCAGCTTCCCTGGAAACACCATATATTTT